Each of the 15 T cell receptor beta chains below was sequenced from the same sample in a study of response to subunit inactivated influenza vaccine (dated by TCRdb to 2016 to 2019). Library prep was done by RT-PCR. The data were produced on an Illumina HiSeq 2500. The public reads were run again by TCRdb, first through fastp at Q25 and then through MiXCR, and only productive beta chains were kept. Identical CDR3 proteins give one entry, which carries the most common genes and DNA. This sample lists about 620,000 distinct CDR3 sequences; approximately 12% were detected once. The biggest ten clones account for about 9.4% of the sample. Sequences were derived from PBMCs from blood, sampled on the day of vaccination. These receptors were collected from a man aged 45-65 years who received an inactivated influenza vaccine. Donor details come from another sample of the same person, matched by shared clones.

CDR3 in DNA: TGTGCCAGCAGCTTCCGATACGGAGAGACCCAGTACTTC. Translated: CASSFRYGETQYF. V usage is TRBV9 and J usage is TRBJ2-5; D gene unclear. Germline CDR1 SGDLS, CDR2 YYNGEE. Deletions cut 4 bases from V and 4 bases from J, with 11 bases between. The CDR3 has 13 residues. Based on the CDR3 plus reference TRBV9 and TRBJ2-5, the full variable domain is DSGVTQTPKHLITATGQRVTLRCSPRSGDLSVYWYQQSLDQGLQFLIQYYNGEERAKGNILERFSAQQFPDLHSELNLSSLELGDSALYFCASSFRYGETQYFGPGTRLLVL.

This clonotype has ten or more counts. This chain links TRBV20-1 with TRBJ2-1, with a weak D call TRBD2 (5 bases). Germline-derived CDR1 and CDR2 are DFQATT and SNEGSKA (reference sequence). The CDR3 totals 14 residues. Trimming took off 4 bases at V and 0 bases at J, with 10 bases between the two ends. CDR3 DNA sequence: TGCAGTGCTAAACGGAGGAGCTCCTACAATGAGCAGTTCTTC. Amino acid sequence: CSAKRRSSYNEQFF.

A word on this clonotype: A much more abundant neighbour one base away suggests this may be a read error. The rearrangement joins TRBV11-3 to TRBJ2-1, with D perhaps being TRBD1 or TRBD2 (6 bases each). Germline V gives CDR1 SGHNT, CDR2 YENEEA. CDR3 length: 15 amino acids. The CDR3 sequence: CASSLDQSRGGEPFF. The CDR3 nucleotides read TGTGCCAGCAGCTTAGATCAAAGCAGGGGAGGTGAGCCGTTCTTC.

The rearrangement uses TRBV30 and TRBJ1-6; unclear D gene. This CDR3 region has 10 residues. In germline, CDR1 is GTSNPN, CDR2 SVGIG (reference sequence). Here the CDR3 reads CTPWNSPLHF. Written as DNA, the CDR3 is TGTACGCCCTGGAATTCACCCCTCCACTTT. Variable domain in full (rest from reference TRBV30 and TRBJ1-6): SQTIHQWPATLVQPVGSPLSLECTVEGTSNPNLYWYRQAAGRGLQLLFYSVGIGQISSEVPQNLSASRPQDRQFILSSKKLLLSDSGFYLCTPWNSPLHFGNGTRLTVT.

This clonotype was seen ten or more times. The gene calls are TRBV5-1 and TRBJ2-3; 8 bases agree with TRBD2. Trimming cost V 3 bases and J 1 base; bases outside gene matches: 10. Per the germline V gene, CDR1 is SGHRS and CDR2 is YFSETQ. The CDR3 is 17 residues long. The CDR3 DNA sequence: TGCGCCAGCAGCTCCGGCCCGCGCGGGGGGCGCACAGATACGCAGTATTTT. Translation: CASSSGPRGGRTDTQYF.

The chain employs TRBV6-1 and TRBJ1-2; 10 bases are a match to TRBD1. The CDR3 totals 16 residues. The V gene end was trimmed by 4 bases and the J gene end by 7 bases; junction bases not matched to a gene: 12. The germline V gene has CDR1 MNHNS and CDR2 SASEGT. CDR3 bases: TGTGCCAGCAGTGCCTACCTGACAGGGGGCGACGGTGGCTACACCTTC. This encodes CASSAYLTGGDGGYTF.

V gene TRBV4-2 combines with J gene TRBJ1-1; perhaps TRBD1 as D (5 bases). The CDR3 consists of 14 residues. CDR1 is LGHNA, CDR2 YNFKEQ, per germline. V lost 6 bases and J lost 1, with 12 bases in between. CDR3 DNA sequence: TGTGCCAGCAGTACCTCCGGGGGGAACACTGAAGCTTTCTTT. Amino acids: CASSTSGGNTEAFF.

This clonotype occurred a few times. The rearrangement joins TRBV20-1 to TRBJ2-2, with 11 bases that match TRBD2. Germline lookup yields CDR1 DFQATT and CDR2 SNEGSKA (reference sequence). V lost 4 bases to trimming and J lost 6 bases; unmatched junction nucleotides: 10. The CDR3 totals 16 residues. CDR3 DNA: TGCAGTGCTAAGGGAACGATAGCGGGAGGGCCCGGGGAGCTGTTTTTT. Protein sequence: CSAKGTIAGGPGELFF.

This sequence joins TRBV19 and TRBJ2-7; D gene ambiguous. Germline-derived CDR1 and CDR2 are LNHDA and SQIVND (reference sequence). V was trimmed by 3 bases and J by 0 bases, leaving 12 bases between them. CDR3 size: 15 residues. For the CDR3, the DNA is TGTGCCAGTAGTATGTCGGCCAGGAGCTCCTACGAGCAGTACTTC. Its protein is CASSMSARSSYEQYF.

The V gene is TRBV20-1, the J gene TRBJ2-5; 13 bases agree with TRBD2. The CDR3 runs 15 residues. The V and J ends lost 4 bases and 4 bases, in that order; junction bases with no gene match: 6. Germline lookup yields CDR1 DFQATT and CDR2 SNEGSKA (reference sequence). The CDR3 reads CSATGTSGKGETQYF. The CDR3 region has the DNA TGCAGTGCTACCGGGACTAGCGGGAAAGGAGAGACCCAGTACTTC.

With regard to this clonotype: A much larger clone sits a single nucleotide away, making a read error possible. Since no conserved phenylalanine or tryptophan closes the CDR3, a read error is the likely cause. The genes are TRBV28 and TRBJ2-3; TRBD2 aligns across 10 bases. CDR1 and CDR2 from the germline V gene are MDHEN and SYDVKM. The CDR3 loop spans 15 amino acids. The junction had 3 bases not matched to a gene; V was cut back by 4 bases and J by 2 bases. The CDR3 DNA sequence: TGTGCCAGCAGTTCTAGCGGGAGACTCACAGATACGCAGTATTGT. Translated, it gives CASSSSGRLTDTQYC.

The chain recombines TRBV7-9 with TRBJ1-1; TRBD1 matches at 8 bases. There are 14 residues in the CDR3. Germline CDR1 is SEHNR and CDR2 is FQNEAQ (reference sequence). With 5 bases clipped from V and 4 bases from J, the junction kept 6 bases outside the gene matches. The CDR3: CASSTRTGPTEAFF. Written as DNA, the CDR3 is TGTGCCAGCAGCACCCGGACAGGGCCCACTGAAGCTTTCTTT.

The chain has TRBV11-2 and TRBJ2-7, with 7 positions matching TRBD1. Germline CDR1 and CDR2: SGHAT and FQNNGV. Losses at the gene ends were 5 bases for V and 3 bases for J; bases not matched to a gene: 10. This CDR3 contains 15 residues. CDR3 nucleotides: TGTGCCAGCAGCAGACTACAGGGGAATCTCTACGAGCAGTACTTC. This sequence encodes CASSRLQGNLYEQYF.

This chain uses TRBV7-9 with TRBJ2-7; D perhaps matches TRBD1 (5 bases). The CDR3 is 15 residues long. The ends were cut back, 7 bases at V and 0 bases at J, with 16 bases in the middle. Germline V lookup: CDR1 SEHNR, CDR2 FQNEAQ (reference sequence). The CDR3 DNA reads TGTGCCAGCAAGAGGTCAGGGATTGACTCCTACGAGCAGTACTTC. Amino acid sequence: CASKRSGIDSYEQYF.

The chain combines TRBV5-1 with TRBJ1-5; possibly TRBD1 for D (5 bases). Per the germline V gene, CDR1 is SGHRS and CDR2 is YFSETQ. With 1 base removed from V and 2 bases from J, the gap between germline ends came to 10 bases. The CDR3 has 15 residues. The CDR3 DNA follows: TGCGCCAGCAGCTTGTTAGGGGCAGGCAATCAGCCCCAGCATTTT. Translation: CASSLLGAGNQPQHF.